This TCR beta chain was sequenced for a study of T cell repertoires in cytomegalovirus infection. TCRdb reanalysed the reads using MiXCR and keeps one entry per CDR3 protein. The sample has under 850,000 distinct CDR3 sequences, around 30% seen once. CDR1 SGHTA and CDR2 FQGNSA come from the germline V gene. The germline V and J ends were trimmed by 1 base and 8 bases, with 12 bases remaining between them. The CDR3 runs 14 residues. The sample holds many counts of this clonotype. Antigen specificity is unknown. The source is a human donor in good health (CMV status not recorded). Some clones in this sample may be carry-over from other donors' samples. The input for sequencing was cultured PBMCs, taken from culture after CMV antigen stimulation. J is TRBJ2-4 and V is TRBV7-2; D is ambiguous. The CDR3 is CASSLGGTDDIQYF. CDR3 sequence (DNA): TGTGCCAGCAGCTTAGGAGGTACGGATGACATTCAGTACTTC.